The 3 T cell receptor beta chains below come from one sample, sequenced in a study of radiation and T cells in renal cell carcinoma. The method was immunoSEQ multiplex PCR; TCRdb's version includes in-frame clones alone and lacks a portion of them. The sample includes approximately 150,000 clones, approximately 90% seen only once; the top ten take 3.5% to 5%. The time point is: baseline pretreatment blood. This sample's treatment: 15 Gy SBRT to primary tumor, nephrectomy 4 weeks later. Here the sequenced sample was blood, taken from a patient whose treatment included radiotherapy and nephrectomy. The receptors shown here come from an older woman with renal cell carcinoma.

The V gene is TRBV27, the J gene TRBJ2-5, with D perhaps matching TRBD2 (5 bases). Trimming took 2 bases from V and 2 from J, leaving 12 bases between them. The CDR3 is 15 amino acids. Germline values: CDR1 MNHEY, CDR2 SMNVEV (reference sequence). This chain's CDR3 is CASSLGEGRQETQYF. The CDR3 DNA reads TGTGCCAGCAGTTTAGGGGAAGGGAGACAAGAGACCCAGTACTTC.

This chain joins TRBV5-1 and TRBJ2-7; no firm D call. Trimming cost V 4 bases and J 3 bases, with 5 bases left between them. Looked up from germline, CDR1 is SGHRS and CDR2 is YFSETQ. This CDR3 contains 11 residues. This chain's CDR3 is CASSIDYEQYF. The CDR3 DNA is TGCGCCAGCAGCATTGACTACGAGCAGTACTTC.

CDR3 sequence: CASSIVVTGELFF. The CDR3 bases are TGTGCCAGTAGTATAGTAGTAACTGGGGAGCTGTTTTTT. V usage is TRBV19 and J usage is TRBJ2-2; D is uncertain. Germline loops: CDR1 LNHDA, CDR2 SQIVND (reference sequence). Trimming took off 1 base at V and 8 bases at J, with 8 bases between the two ends. The CDR3 is 13 amino acids. The entire variable domain, with the rest obtained from reference TRBV19 and TRBJ2-2, is as follows: DGGITQSPKYLFRKEGQNVTLSCEQNLNHDAMYWYRQDPGQGLRLIYYSQIVNDFQKGDIAEGYSVSREKKESFPLTVTSAQKNPTAFYLCASSIVVTGELFFGEGSRLTVL.